The TCR beta chain described here comes from a study of human T cells and chemical hapten exposure. Study summary: The variation in per-sample TCR yields arose mainly from small differences in pooled library volumes. Study-wide findings and caveats: The donor cohort had alopecia, so its immune response may not match that of healthy people. Controls had significantly fewer large CDR3 similarity clusters than were formed by expanded TCRs.

A few counts support this clonotype. Its matching antigen is unknown. One entry per CDR3 protein, called by TCRdb with MiXCR from the RACE reads. The sample consists of more than 70,000 distinct CDR3 sequences, about an eighth of them appearing once. Time point noted: patch test 1, 2 weeks after DPC sensitization. The sample's treatment: therapeutic diphenylcyclopropenone sensitization with weekly scalp DPC. V was trimmed by 0 bases and J by 11 bases, leaving 17 bases between them. Germline CDR1 SGDLS, CDR2 YYNGEE. The CDR3 loop spans 14 amino acids. The input for sequencing was whole blood, taken in connection with sensitization to the hapten diphenylcyclopropenone (DPC). The genes are TRBV9 and TRBJ1-1, with D unresolved. The receptor was isolated from a woman aged 60 to 75 with alopecia areata. Some clones in this sample may be carry-over from other donors' samples. CDR3 in amino acids: CASSVGVTVGPAFF. The CDR3 region has the DNA TGTGCCAGCAGCGTAGGTGTGACGGTGGGCCCCGCTTTCTTT.